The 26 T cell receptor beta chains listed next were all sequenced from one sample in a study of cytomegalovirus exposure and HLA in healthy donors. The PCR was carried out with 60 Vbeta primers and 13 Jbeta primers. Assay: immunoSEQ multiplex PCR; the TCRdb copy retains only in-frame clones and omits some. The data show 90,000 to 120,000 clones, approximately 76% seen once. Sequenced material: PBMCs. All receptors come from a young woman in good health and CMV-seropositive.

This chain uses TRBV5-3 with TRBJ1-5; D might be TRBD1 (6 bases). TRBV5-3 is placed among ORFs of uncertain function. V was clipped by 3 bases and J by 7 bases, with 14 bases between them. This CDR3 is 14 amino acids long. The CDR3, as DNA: TGTGCCAGAAGCTGGCGATGGACAGCCCAGCCCCAGCATTTT. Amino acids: CARSWRWTAQPQHF.

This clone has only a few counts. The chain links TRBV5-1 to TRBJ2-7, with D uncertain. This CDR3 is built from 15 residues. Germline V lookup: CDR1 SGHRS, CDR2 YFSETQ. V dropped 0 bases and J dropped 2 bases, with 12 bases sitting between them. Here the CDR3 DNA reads TGCGCCAGCAGCTTGGCCAGCAGGTTAACCTACGAGCAGTACTTC. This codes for CASSLASRLTYEQYF.

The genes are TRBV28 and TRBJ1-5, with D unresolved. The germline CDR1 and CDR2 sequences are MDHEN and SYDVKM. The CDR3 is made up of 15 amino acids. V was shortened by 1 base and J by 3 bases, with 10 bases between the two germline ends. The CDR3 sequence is CASSLFRGTNQPQHF. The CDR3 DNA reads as TGTGCCAGCAGTTTATTTCGGGGAACCAATCAGCCCCAGCATTTT.

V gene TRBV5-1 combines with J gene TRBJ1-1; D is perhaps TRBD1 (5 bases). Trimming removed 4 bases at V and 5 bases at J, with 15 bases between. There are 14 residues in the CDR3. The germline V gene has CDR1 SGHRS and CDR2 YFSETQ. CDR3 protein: CASSIRRESTEAFF. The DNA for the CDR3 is TGCGCCAGCAGCATCCGCAGGGAATCGACTGAAGCTTTCTTT.

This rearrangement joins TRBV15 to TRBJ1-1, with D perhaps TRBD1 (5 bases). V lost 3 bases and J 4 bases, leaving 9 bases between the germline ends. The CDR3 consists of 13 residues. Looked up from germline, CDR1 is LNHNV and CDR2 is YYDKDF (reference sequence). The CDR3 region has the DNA TGTGCCACCAGCAGCAGGGTGGGCACTGAAGCTTTCTTT. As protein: CATSSRVGTEAFF.

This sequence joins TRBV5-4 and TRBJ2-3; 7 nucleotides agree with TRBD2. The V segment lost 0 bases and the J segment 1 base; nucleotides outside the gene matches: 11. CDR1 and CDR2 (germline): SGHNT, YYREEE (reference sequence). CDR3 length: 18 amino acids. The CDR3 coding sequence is TGTGCCAGCAGCTTGGAGATTGTTGCGGGGAGGGGCACAGATACGCAGTATTTT. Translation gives CASSLEIVAGRGTDTQYF.

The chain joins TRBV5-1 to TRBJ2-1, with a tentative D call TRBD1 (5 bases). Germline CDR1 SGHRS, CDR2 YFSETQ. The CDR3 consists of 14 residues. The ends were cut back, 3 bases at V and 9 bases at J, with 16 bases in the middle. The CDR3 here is CASSSEQGFTEQFF. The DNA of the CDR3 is TGCGCCAGCAGCTCCGAGCAGGGATTTACTGAGCAGTTCTTC.

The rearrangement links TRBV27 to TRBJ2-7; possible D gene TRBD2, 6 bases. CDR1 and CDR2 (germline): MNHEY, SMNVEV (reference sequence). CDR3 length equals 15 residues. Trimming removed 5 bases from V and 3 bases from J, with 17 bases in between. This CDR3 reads CASSLVGGLGYEQYF. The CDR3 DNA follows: TGTGCCAGCAGTCTCGTCGGGGGACTCGGCTACGAGCAGTACTTC.

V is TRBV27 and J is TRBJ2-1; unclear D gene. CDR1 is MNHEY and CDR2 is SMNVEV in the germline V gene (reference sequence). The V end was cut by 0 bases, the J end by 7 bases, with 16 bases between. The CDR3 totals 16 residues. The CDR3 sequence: CASSLSSGPYGNEQFF. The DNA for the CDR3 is TGTGCCAGCAGTTTATCTTCAGGTCCCTATGGAAATGAGCAGTTCTTC.

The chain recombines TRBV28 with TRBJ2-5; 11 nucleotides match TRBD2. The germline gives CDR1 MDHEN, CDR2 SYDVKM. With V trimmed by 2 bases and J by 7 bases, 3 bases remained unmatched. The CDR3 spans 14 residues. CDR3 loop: CASSLVAGGGTQYF. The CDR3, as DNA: TGTGCCAGCAGTTTAGTAGCGGGAGGGGGGACCCAGTACTTC.

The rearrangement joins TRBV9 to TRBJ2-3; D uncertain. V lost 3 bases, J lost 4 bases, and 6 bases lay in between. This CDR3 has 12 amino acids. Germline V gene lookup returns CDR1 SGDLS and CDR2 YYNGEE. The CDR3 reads CASSGRADTQYF. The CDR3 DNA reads TGTGCCAGCAGCGGGAGAGCAGATACGCAGTATTTT.

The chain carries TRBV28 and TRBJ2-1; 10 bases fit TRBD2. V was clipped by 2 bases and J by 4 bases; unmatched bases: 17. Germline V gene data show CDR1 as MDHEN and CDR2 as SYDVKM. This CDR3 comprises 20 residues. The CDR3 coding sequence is TGTGCCAGCAGTTTAGCCAGTCTGCGCAGACTAGCGGGTATATACAATGAGCAGTTCTTC. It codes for CASSLASLRRLAGIYNEQFF.

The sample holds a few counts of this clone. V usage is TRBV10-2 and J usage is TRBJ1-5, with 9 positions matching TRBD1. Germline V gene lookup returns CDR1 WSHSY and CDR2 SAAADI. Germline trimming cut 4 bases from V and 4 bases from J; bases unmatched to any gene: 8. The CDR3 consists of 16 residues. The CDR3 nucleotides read TGCGCCAGCAGTGTCACCGGGACAGGGTCAAATCAGCCCCAGCATTTT. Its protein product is CASSVTGTGSNQPQHF.

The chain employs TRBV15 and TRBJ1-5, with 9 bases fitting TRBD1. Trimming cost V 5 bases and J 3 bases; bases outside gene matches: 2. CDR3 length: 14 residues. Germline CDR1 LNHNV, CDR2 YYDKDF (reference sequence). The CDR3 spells CATSRDRVNQPQHF. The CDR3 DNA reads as TGTGCCACCAGCCGGGACAGGGTCAATCAGCCCCAGCATTTT.

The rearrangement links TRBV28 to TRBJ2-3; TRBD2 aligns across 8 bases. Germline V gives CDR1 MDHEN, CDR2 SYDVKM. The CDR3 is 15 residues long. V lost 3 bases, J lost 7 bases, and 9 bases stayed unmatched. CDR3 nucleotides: TGTGCCAGCAGTTTTGTGCGGGAGGTTCCGTATACGCAGTATTTT. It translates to CASSFVREVPYTQYF. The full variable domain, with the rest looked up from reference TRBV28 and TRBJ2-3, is DVKVTQSSRYLVKRTGEKVFLECVQDMDHENMFWYRQDPGLGLRLIYFSYDVKMKEKGDIPEGYSVSREKKERFSLILESASTNQTSMYLCASSFVREVPYTQYFGPGTRLTVL.

The CDR3 is CASSEAGRATEAFF. In nucleotides, the CDR3 is TGTGCCAGCAGTGAAGCGGGGAGGGCCACTGAAGCTTTCTTT. The chain combines TRBV2 with TRBJ1-1; D unresolved. The V gene's germline CDR1 is SNHLY and CDR2 FYNNEI. The V gene lost 0 bases and the J gene lost 4 bases, with 9 bases spanning the gap. The CDR3 runs 14 residues. The whole variable domain, filled in from reference TRBV2 and TRBJ1-1, reads EPEVTQTPSHQVTQMGQEVILRCVPISNHLYFYWYRQILGQKVEFLVSFYNNEISEKSEIFDDQFSVERPDGSNFTLKIRSTKLEDSAMYFCASSEAGRATEAFFGQGTRLTVV.

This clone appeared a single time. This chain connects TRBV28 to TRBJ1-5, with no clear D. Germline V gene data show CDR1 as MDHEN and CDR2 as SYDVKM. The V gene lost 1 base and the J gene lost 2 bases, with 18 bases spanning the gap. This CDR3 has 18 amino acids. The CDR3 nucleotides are TGTGCCAGCAGTTTATCTGACCTAGACCCGGATGGCAATCAGCCCCAGCATTTT. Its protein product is CASSLSDLDPDGNQPQHF.

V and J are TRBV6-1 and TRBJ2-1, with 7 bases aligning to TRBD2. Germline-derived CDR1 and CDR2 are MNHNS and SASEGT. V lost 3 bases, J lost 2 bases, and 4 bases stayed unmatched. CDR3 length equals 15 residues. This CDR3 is CASSDGSGPYNEQFF. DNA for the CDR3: TGTGCCAGCAGTGACGGTAGCGGGCCCTACAATGAGCAGTTCTTC.

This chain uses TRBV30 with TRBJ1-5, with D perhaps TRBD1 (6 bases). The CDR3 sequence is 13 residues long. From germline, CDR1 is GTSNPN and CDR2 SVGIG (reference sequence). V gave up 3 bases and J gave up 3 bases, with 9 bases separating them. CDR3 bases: TGTGCCTGGAGCCGACAGGACAATCAGCCCCAGCATTTT. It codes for CAWSRQDNQPQHF.

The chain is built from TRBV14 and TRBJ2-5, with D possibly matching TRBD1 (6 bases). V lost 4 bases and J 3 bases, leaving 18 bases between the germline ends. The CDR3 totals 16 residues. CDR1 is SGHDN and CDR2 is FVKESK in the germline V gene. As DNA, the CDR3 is TGTGCCAGCAGCCCTCGACAGGCGTGGGGAGAAGAGACCCAGTACTTC. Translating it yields CASSPRQAWGEETQYF.

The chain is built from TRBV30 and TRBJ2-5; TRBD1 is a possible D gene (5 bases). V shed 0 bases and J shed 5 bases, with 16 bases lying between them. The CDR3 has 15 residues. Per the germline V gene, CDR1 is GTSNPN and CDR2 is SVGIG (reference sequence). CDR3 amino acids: CAWSVLKGIWETQYF. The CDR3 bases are TGTGCCTGGAGTGTACTTAAGGGGATTTGGGAGACCCAGTACTTC.

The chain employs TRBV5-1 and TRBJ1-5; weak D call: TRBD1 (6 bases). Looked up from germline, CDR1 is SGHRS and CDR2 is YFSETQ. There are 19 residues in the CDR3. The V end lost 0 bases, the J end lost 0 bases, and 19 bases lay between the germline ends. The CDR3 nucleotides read TGCGCCAGCAGCTTGGCCAGGGACAACCTTTACCATAGCAATCAGCCCCAGCATTTT. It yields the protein CASSLARDNLYHSNQPQHF.

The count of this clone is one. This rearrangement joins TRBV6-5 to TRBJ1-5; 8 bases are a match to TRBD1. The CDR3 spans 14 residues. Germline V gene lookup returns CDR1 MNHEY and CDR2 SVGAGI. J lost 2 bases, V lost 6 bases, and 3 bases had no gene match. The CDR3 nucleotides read TGTGCCAGCAGAGCAGGGGGCGGCAATCAGCCCCAGCATTTT. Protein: CASRAGGGNQPQHF.

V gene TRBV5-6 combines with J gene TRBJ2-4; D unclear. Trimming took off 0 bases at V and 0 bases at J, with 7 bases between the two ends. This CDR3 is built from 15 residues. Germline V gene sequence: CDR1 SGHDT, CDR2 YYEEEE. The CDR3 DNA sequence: TGTGCCAGCAGCTTGGGGCCTGGAGCCAAAAACATTCAGTACTTC. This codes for CASSLGPGAKNIQYF.

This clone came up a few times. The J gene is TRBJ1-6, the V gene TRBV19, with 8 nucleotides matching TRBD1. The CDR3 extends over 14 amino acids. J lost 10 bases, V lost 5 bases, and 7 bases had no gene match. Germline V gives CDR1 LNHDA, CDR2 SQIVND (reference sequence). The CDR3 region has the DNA TGTGCCAGTAGTCTGCAGGGGGCTGGGTCACCCCTCCACTTT. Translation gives CASSLQGAGSPLHF.

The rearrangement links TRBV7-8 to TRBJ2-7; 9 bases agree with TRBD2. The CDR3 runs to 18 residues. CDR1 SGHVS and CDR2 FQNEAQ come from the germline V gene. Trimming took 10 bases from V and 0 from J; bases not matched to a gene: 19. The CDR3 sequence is CATKRSLAGPGSSYEQYF. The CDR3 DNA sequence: TGTGCCACCAAGAGATCGCTAGCGGGACCCGGAAGCTCCTACGAGCAGTACTTC.